Listed here are 29 T cell receptor beta chains from one sample, sequenced in a study of T cell clonality in common variable immunodeficiency. General study results and limits: Common variable immunodeficiency TCR beta sequences reportedly had fewer deletions and N-nucleotide insertions.

Assay used: immunoSEQ multiplex PCR; TCRdb lists only in-frame clones, some missing. The sample includes about 34,000 clones, none of them occurring once. Antigens of these TCRs are unknown. The material sequenced was peripheral blood mononuclear cells. All receptors come from a human donor with common variable immunodeficiency.

By sample fraction, this clone is medium-sized. The read is 3 residues too short to cover the CDR3 end, so that end is filled in from the germline J gene. This chain uses TRBV29-1 with TRBJ2-2; tentatively, D is TRBD1 (5 bases). Germline-derived CDR1 and CDR2 are SQVTM and ANQGSEA. V was cut by 7 bases and J by 5 bases, with 11 bases left in between. The length of the CDR3 is 12 residues. Partial CDR3 DNA: TGCAGCGGCCCCAGGGTAACCGGGGAG. Its protein product is CSGPRVTGE. Given in full, the CDR3 is CSGPRVTGELFF.

This clone was picked up a small number of times. From the germline J gene comes the end of the CDR3, since the read stops 3 residues before it. J is TRBJ1-2 and V is TRBV7-9; D gene ambiguous. The CDR3 runs 14 residues. Trimming cost V 5 bases and J 4 bases, with 14 bases left between them. The germline V gene has CDR1 SEHNR and CDR2 FQNEAQ (reference sequence). The CDR3 protein is CASSPAAASYGYTF. CDR3 DNA, as far as it was read: TGTGCCAGCAGCCCGGCGGCCGCATCCTATGGC.

In regard to this clone: The CDR3 end is not reached by the read, which stops 3 residues before it; the germline J gene fills it in. The chain has TRBV19 and TRBJ2-4; 7 bases are a match to TRBD2. There are 14 residues in the CDR3. Germline-derived CDR1 and CDR2 are LNHDA and SQIVND (reference sequence). V trimming: 7 bases; J trimming: 0 bases; junction bases outside the gene matches: 3. The CDR3 DNA, read in part, is TGTGCCAGTACTAGCGGAATAGCCAAAAACATT. This encodes CASTSGIAKNI. In full, the CDR3 is CASTSGIAKNIQYF.

This clone has a count of ten or more. This CDR3 is CASSRQRETQYF. CDR3 bases read: TGTGCCAGCTCACGACAAAGAGAGACC. The V and J genes are TRBV18 and TRBJ2-5; D is undetermined. With the read ending 3 residues before the CDR3 end, the germline J gene is used to fill in that end. CDR1 is KGHSH and CDR2 is LQKENI in the germline V gene. Trimming took off 4 bases at V and 4 bases at J, with 7 bases between the two ends. This CDR3 is built from 12 residues.

This clone was picked up many times. The read is 3 residues too short to cover the CDR3 end, so that end is filled in from the germline J gene. V usage is TRBV7-4 and J usage is TRBJ2-1; 13 bases agree with TRBD2. This CDR3 contains 18 residues. Germline CDR1 reads SGHVT; CDR2 reads SQSDAQ. J gave up 0 bases and V 8 bases, and 10 bases lay outside the gene matches. Here the CDR3 reads CASFSQGLAGTSYNEQFF. Incomplete CDR3 DNA: TGTGCCAGCTTTTCCCAGGGACTAGCGGGAACCTCCTACAATGAG.

Of note for this clone: The read terminates 3 residues ahead of where the CDR3 ends, so the germline J gene completes it. The genes are TRBV7-3 and TRBJ2-7, with D perhaps TRBD2 (5 bases). V was trimmed by 2 bases and J by 0 bases, leaving 11 bases between them. The CDR3 is 15 amino acids. CDR1 is SGHTA and CDR2 is FQGTGA in the germline V gene. The CDR3 protein is CASSLGATSSYEQYF. Partial CDR3 DNA: TGTGCCAGCAGCTTAGGAGCTACTAGCTCCTACGAG.

Comment on this clone: The read ends 3 residues shy of where the CDR3 ends; the end is completed using the germline J gene. This chain connects TRBV6-2 or TRBV6-3 to TRBJ2-2; the D gene is possibly TRBD1 (5 bases). CDR1 is MNHEY, CDR2 SVGEGT, per germline. This CDR3 is 16 amino acids long. V gave up 0 bases and J gave up 5 bases, with 13 bases separating them. CDR3 loop: CASSYSAGWETGELFF. CDR3 bases read: TGTGCCAGCAGTTACTCGGCAGGGTGGGAAACCGGGGAG.

This clone qualifies as medium-sized. The read halts 3 residues ahead of the CDR3 end, with the missing end drawn from the germline J gene. The chain uses TRBV20-1 and TRBJ2-3; 9 nucleotides match TRBD2. Germline CDR1 DFQATT, CDR2 SNEGSKA (reference sequence). Trimming removed 4 bases from V and 4 bases from J; junction bases left unmatched: 3. The CDR3 covers 13 residues. The CDR3 DNA, read in part, is TGCAGTGCTATAGCGGGAGTTTCAGATACG. It specifies CSAIAGVSDT. The whole CDR3 reads CSAIAGVSDTQYF.

This clone was recorded many times. The read gets to within 3 residues of the CDR3 end, and the germline J gene fills in the rest. This rearrangement joins TRBV19 to TRBJ2-1; 12 nucleotides agree with TRBD2. CDR1 LNHDA and CDR2 SQIVND come from the germline V gene (reference sequence). V was pared by 4 bases and J by 4 bases, with 8 bases of the junction left unmatched. The length of the CDR3 is 17 residues. CDR3: CASSKRLAGVLYNEQFF. CDR3 bases read: TGTGCCAGTAGTAAAAGACTAGCGGGAGTTTTGTACAATGAG.

This clone appeared many times. The read halts 3 residues ahead of the CDR3 end, with the missing end drawn from the germline J gene. The chain links TRBV20-1 to TRBJ2-3; 8 bases align to TRBD1. Per the germline V gene, CDR1 is DFQATT and CDR2 is SNEGSKA (reference sequence). V was clipped by 2 bases and J by 1 base; unmatched bases: 2. This CDR3 comprises 14 residues. The CDR3 DNA, read in part, is TGCAGTGCTAGACCGACAGGGGGCACAGATACG. Protein: CSARPTGGTDT. The entire CDR3 sequence reads CSARPTGGTDTQYF.

Concerning this clone itself: The CDR3 end is not reached by the read, which stops 3 residues before it; the germline J gene fills it in. The V gene is TRBV11-3, the J gene TRBJ2-1, with D possibly matching TRBD1 (6 bases). This CDR3 is built from 13 residues. Trimming left V 5 bases short and J 4 bases short, with 9 bases between. The germline V gene has CDR1 SGHNT and CDR2 YENEEA. The CDR3 here is CASSPQGYNEQFF. The sequenced CDR3 bases are TGTGCCAGCAGCCCACAGGGTTACAATGAG.

This clone was picked up many times. The CDR3 end lies 3 residues beyond the end of the read and is filled in from the germline J gene. This chain connects TRBV7-3 to TRBJ2-1, with 12 bases lining up with TRBD2. CDR3 length equals 16 residues. The J segment lost 7 bases and the V segment lost 5 bases, leaving 9 bases of the junction unmatched. The germline V gene has CDR1 SGHTA and CDR2 FQGTGA. CDR3: CASSPLTSGRMNEQFF. CDR3 bases read: TGTGCCAGCAGCCCCCTAACTAGCGGGAGGATGAATGAG.

This clone was seen many times. The observed sequence ends 3 residues before the CDR3 terminus, with the missing tail filled in from the germline J gene. The V and J genes are TRBV3-1 (or the pseudogene TRBV3-2) and TRBJ2-5; TRBD1 matches at 7 bases. With V trimmed by 3 bases and J by 1 base, 8 bases remained unmatched. Germline V gene sequence: CDR1 LGHDT, CDR2 YNNKEL (reference sequence). The CDR3 consists of 16 residues. The CDR3 bases that were read are TGTGCCAGCAGCCAGGTATTGACAGGGATCCAAGAGACC. This encodes CASSQVLTGIQET. The complete CDR3 reads CASSQVLTGIQETQYF.

There are many counts of this clone. The sequence runs out 3 residues before the end of the CDR3; the remainder is reconstructed from the germline J gene. Different DNA sequences within this sample yield the same CDR3. The gene calls are TRBV11-3 and TRBJ1-2; D may be TRBD1 (5 bases). Germline V gene lookup returns CDR1 SGHNT and CDR2 YENEEA. V shed 3 bases and J shed 2 bases, with 7 bases lying between them. The CDR3 has 13 amino acids. The CDR3 bases that were read are TGTGCCAGCAGCTTTTCAGGGAACTATGGC. Translated, it gives CASSFSGNYG. The whole CDR3 protein reads CASSFSGNYGYTF.

This clone occurred many times. The CDR3 is cut off 3 residues early in the read; its end comes from the germline J gene. The chain links TRBV7-6 to TRBJ2-1; D uncertain. Trimming left V 2 bases short and J 0 bases short, with 11 bases between. The CDR3 runs to 16 residues. Germline CDR1 reads SGHVS; CDR2 reads FNYEAQ. The CDR3 loop is CASSLTLPSSYNEQFF. The covered CDR3 bases are TGTGCCAGCAGCTTAACCCTCCCCAGCTCCTACAATGAG.

This clone was counted many times. The read falls 3 residues short of the CDR3 end, and the missing part is taken from the germline J gene. The chain recombines TRBV7-2 with TRBJ1-4; 7 nucleotides align to TRBD1. The germline V gene encodes CDR1 SGHTA and CDR2 FQGNSA. The CDR3 extends over 15 amino acids. The trim removed 3 bases at V and 2 bases at J, leaving 3 bases unmatched. CDR3 DNA (partial): TGTGCCAGCAGCTTCGCAGGGGGGACTAATGAAAAA. Translation gives CASSFAGGTNEK. The full CDR3 sequence reads CASSFAGGTNEKLFF.

This clone has only a few counts. The DNA read from the CDR3 is TGTGCCAGCAGCTTGCCCGGGACAGGGCTCGGGGAG. Translated, it gives CASSLPGTGLGE. The CDR3, in full, reads CASSLPGTGLGELFF. The chain couples TRBV19 to TRBJ2-2; 9 nucleotides agree with TRBD1. The read ends 3 residues before the CDR3 terminus; that terminus is restored from the germline J gene. The CDR3 is 15 residues long. Germline CDR1 and CDR2: LNHDA and SQIVND (reference sequence). V was pared by 9 bases and J by 7 bases, with 12 bases of the junction left unmatched.

This clone occurred many times. Partial CDR3 DNA: TGTGCCAGCAGCCCCATAGATACG. It is translated as CASSPIDT. The CDR3 in its entirety is CASSPIDTQYF. The chain joins TRBV12-3 or TRBV12-4 to TRBJ2-3; D is undetermined. Read coverage stops 3 residues before the CDR3 terminus; the germline J gene supplies the remainder. This CDR3 has 11 amino acids. The V gene lost 6 bases and the J gene lost 5 bases, with 6 bases spanning the gap.

About this clone itself: The DNA ends 3 residues before the CDR3 does, and the rest of the CDR3 is filled in from the germline J gene. The chain joins TRBV18 to TRBJ1-1, with D perhaps TRBD1 (5 bases). V lost 0 bases and J 4 bases, leaving 9 bases between the germline ends. Germline CDR1 KGHSH, CDR2 LQKENI. This CDR3 region has 14 residues. CDR3 amino acids: CASSPPAGSTEAFF. The CDR3 bases that were read are TGTGCCAGCTCACCACCGGCAGGGTCCACTGAA.

Ten or more counts support this clone. The read ends 3 residues early relative to the CDR3; the germline J gene fills the gap. J is TRBJ1-2 and V is TRBV6-1, with D possibly matching TRBD1 (5 bases). CDR3 length: 15 amino acids. Per germline, CDR1 MNHNS and CDR2 SASEGT. This chain's CDR3 is CASSEEGASARGYTF. The DNA read from the CDR3 is TGTGCCAGCAGTGAGGAAGGGGCATCGGCGCGGGGC.

This clone was observed at least ten times. CDR3 sequence: CSAARGGSGRANEQFF. The CDR3 bases that were read are TGCAGTGCTGCAAGGGGTGGTAGCGGGAGGGCGAATGAG. The genes are TRBV20-1 and TRBJ2-1; 11 bases map to TRBD2. The read terminates 3 residues ahead of where the CDR3 ends, so the germline J gene completes it. The J segment lost 7 bases and the V segment lost 5 bases, leaving 13 bases of the junction unmatched. The CDR3 contains 16 residues. Germline CDR1 reads DFQATT; CDR2 reads SNEGSKA (reference sequence).

This clone was seen ten or more times. The read is 3 residues too short to cover the CDR3 end, so that end is filled in from the germline J gene. The chain is built from TRBV10-1 and TRBJ2-3; 9 nucleotides line up with TRBD1. V lost 10 bases to trimming and J lost 3 bases; unmatched junction nucleotides: 5. The CDR3 covers 13 residues. Germline loops: CDR1 WNHNN, CDR2 SYGVQD (reference sequence). The CDR3 reads CAKRDRATDTQYF. Incomplete CDR3 DNA: TGCGCCAAAAGGGACAGGGCTACAGATACG.

A remark on this clone: The read ends 3 residues before the CDR3 terminus; that terminus is restored from the germline J gene. V gene TRBV7-2 combines with J gene TRBJ1-4, with 11 bases that match TRBD1. CDR3 length: 15 amino acids. V was clipped by 6 bases and J by 8 bases; unmatched bases: 8. In germline, CDR1 is SGHTA, CDR2 FQGNSA. The CDR3 protein is CASSPGQGAYEKLFF. CDR3 DNA, as far as it was read: TGTGCCAGCAGTCCCGGACAGGGGGCGTACGAAAAA. Based on the CDR3 plus reference TRBV7-2 and TRBJ1-4, the full variable domain is GAGVSQSPSNKVTEKGKDVELRCDPISGHTALYWYRQSLGQGLEFLIYFQGNSAPDKSGLPSDRFSAERTGGSVSTLTIQRTQQEDSAVYLCASSPGQGAYEKLFFGSGTQLSVL.

This clone was recorded at least ten times. Sequencing ends 3 residues short of the CDR3 end; the germline J gene provides the rest. V gene TRBV11-3 combines with J gene TRBJ1-2, with D perhaps matching TRBD1 (5 bases). The CDR3 sequence is 15 residues long. The V gene's germline CDR1 is SGHNT and CDR2 YENEEA. V was clipped by 2 bases and J by 4 bases, with 14 bases between them. The CDR3: CASSLTGGDGYGYTF. The CDR3 DNA, read in part, is TGTGCCAGCAGCTTAACGGGAGGGGATGGCTATGGC.

Concerning this clone: The read falls 3 residues short of the CDR3 end, and the missing part is taken from the germline J gene. This sequence joins TRBV2 and TRBJ2-1; TRBD2 matches 8 bases. Germline CDR1 SNHLY, CDR2 FYNNEI. The CDR3 is 14 amino acids. The trim removed 11 bases at V and 7 bases at J, leaving 13 bases unmatched. The CDR3 DNA, read in part, is TGTGCCGGAAAGAGAACTAGCGGACTAAATGAG. Its protein product is CAGKRTSGLNE. The whole CDR3 reads CAGKRTSGLNEQFF.

This clone came up many times. Read sequence stops 3 residues before the CDR3 end, and the germline J gene provides the missing end. The V call is TRBV7-2, the J call TRBJ2-5; tentative D call: TRBD2 (7 bases). CDR3 size: 14 residues. The V gene's germline CDR1 is SGHTA and CDR2 FQGNSA. The CDR3 is CASSFTRGAGTQYF. Partial CDR3 DNA: TGTGCCAGCAGCTTCACTCGGGGGGCGGGAACC.

This clone was recorded a few times. Read data end 3 residues before the CDR3 end; the end is taken from the germline J gene. The chain links TRBV7-2 to TRBJ2-3, with D possibly matching TRBD2 (6 bases). Per germline, CDR1 SGHTA and CDR2 FQGNSA. V dropped 5 bases and J dropped 1 base, with 13 bases sitting between them. The CDR3 contains 15 residues. The CDR3 protein is CASSRDSKGTDTQYF. Partial CDR3 DNA: TGTGCCAGCAGCCGGGACTCGAAAGGCACAGATACG. The variable domain in full, completed from reference TRBV7-2 and TRBJ2-3, reads GAGVSQSPSNKVTEKGKDVELRCDPISGHTALYWYRQSLGQGLEFLIYFQGNSAPDKSGLPSDRFSAERTGGSVSTLTIQRTQQEDSAVYLCASSRDSKGTDTQYFGPGTRLTVL.

The CDR3 is CASSPDDTTYEQYF. CDR3 DNA (partial): TGTGCCAGCAGCCCCGATGACACCACCTACGAG. The V and J genes are TRBV7-6 and TRBJ2-7; D not certain. The read ends 3 residues before the CDR3 terminus; that terminus is restored from the germline J gene. CDR3 size: 14 residues. Germline loops: CDR1 SGHVS, CDR2 FNYEAQ. V was cut by 5 bases and J by 2 bases, with 13 bases left in between.

A remark on this clone: The read ends 3 residues shy of where the CDR3 ends; the end is completed using the germline J gene. The J gene is TRBJ2-7, the V gene TRBV6-1; 8 nucleotides match TRBD2. This CDR3 has 15 residues. The trim removed 3 bases at V and 4 bases at J, leaving 8 bases unmatched. CDR1 and CDR2 from the germline V gene are MNHNS and SASEGT. CDR3 DNA (partial): TGTGCCAGCAGTGAGCTGACAGCGGGGGATTACGAG. It yields the protein CASSELTAGDYE. The CDR3 as a whole reads CASSELTAGDYEQYF.